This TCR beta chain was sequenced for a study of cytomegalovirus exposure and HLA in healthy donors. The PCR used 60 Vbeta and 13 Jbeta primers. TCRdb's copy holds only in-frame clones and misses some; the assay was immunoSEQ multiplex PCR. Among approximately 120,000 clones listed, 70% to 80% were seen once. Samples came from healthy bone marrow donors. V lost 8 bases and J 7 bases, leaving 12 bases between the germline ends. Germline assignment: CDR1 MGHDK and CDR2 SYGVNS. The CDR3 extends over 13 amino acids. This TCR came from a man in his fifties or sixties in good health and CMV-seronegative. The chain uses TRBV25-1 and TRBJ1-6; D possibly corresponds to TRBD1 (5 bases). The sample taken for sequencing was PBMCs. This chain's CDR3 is CASRGEANSPLHF. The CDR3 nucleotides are TGTGCCAGCCGGGGGGAGGCGAATTCACCCCTCCACTTT. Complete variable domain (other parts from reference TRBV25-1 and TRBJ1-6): EADIYQTPRYLVIGTGKKITLECSQTMGHDKMYWYQQDPGMELHLIHYSYGVNSTEKGDLSSESTVSRIRTEHFPLTLESARPSHTSQYLCASRGEANSPLHFGNGTRLTVT.